This entry is about one T cell receptor (beta chain). Its antigen is still unknown. The record originates from a study of CD8+ T cells in alopecia areata. cDNA reverse transcribed from extracted RNA served as the sequencing template. Assay used: immunoSEQ multiplex PCR; TCRdb lists only in-frame clones, some missing. The sample lists about 99,000 clones, approximately 60% occurring once. The germline V gene encodes CDR1 SGHVS and CDR2 FNYEAQ. Trimming took off 0 bases at V and 1 base at J, with 6 bases between the two ends. The CDR3 loop spans 14 amino acids. Sorted populations comprised CD4+ and CD8+ T cells obtained from PBMCs. The study's findings and limits: In lesional scalp, particularly from alopecia totalis/universalis, clonality was higher than in normal scalp. Resident alphabeta T cells of normal skin are also sequenced in scalp samples.

The sequence came from a human donor in good health. Specimen: CD4+ T cells sorted from blood. The genes are TRBV7-6 and TRBJ2-5; D remains ambiguous. This CDR3 reads CASSLAGLQETQYF. Written as DNA, the CDR3 is TGTGCCAGCAGCTTAGCAGGGCTCCAAGAGACCCAGTACTTC.